A single sample is the source of the 13 T cell receptor beta chains below, sequenced in a study of regulatory T cells in long-lasting Graves disease. Noted time point: newly diagnosed GD, antithyroid drugs for less than 3 months. Researchers made the TCR library from RNA that was extracted from PBMCs. Arm-PCR with iRepertoire HTBI primers amplified the CDR3 regions for these TCR beta libraries. TCRdb reanalysed the multiplex PCR reads using MiXCR and keeps one entry per CDR3 protein. This table holds approximately 350,000 distinct CDR3 sequences, approximately 15% found once. The data were also submitted as part of a second study, on T cells in Graves' hyperthyroidism and ophthalmopathy.

This sample comprised peripheral blood mononuclear cells (PBMCs), obtained at new diagnosis, from a patient treated with antithyroid drugs. The source of these receptors is a man between 35 and 55 years old with Graves disease.

The chain has TRBV4-2 and TRBJ2-1; TRBD2 matches at 7 bases. The CDR3 length is 13 residues. Trimming removed 1 base from V and 15 bases from J; junction bases left unmatched: 9. Germline V gives CDR1 LGHNA, CDR2 YNFKEQ. The CDR3 spells CASSQVLKRGWFF. Here the CDR3 DNA reads TGTGCCAGCAGCCAAGTACTGAAGCGGGGCTGGTTCTTC.

This clonotype was counted many times. The chain recombines TRBV6-2 or TRBV6-3 with TRBJ2-1; the D gene is possibly TRBD2 (5 bases). Deletions cut 6 bases from V and 6 bases from J, with 12 bases between. Germline CDR1 and CDR2: MNHEY and SVGEGT. The CDR3 is 13 residues long. CDR3 sequence: CASRSRETNEQFF. In DNA form, the CDR3 reads TGTGCCAGCAGATCTAGGGAGACCAATGAGCAGTTCTTC.

Comment on this clonotype: Compared with germline, one end of the junction differs, possibly owing to a read error. V and J are TRBV3-1 and TRBJ2-1, with TRBD2 identical over 8 bases. The germline V gene encodes CDR1 LGHDT and CDR2 YNNKEL (reference sequence). The length of the CDR3 is 15 residues. The CDR3 bases are TGTGCCAGCAGTCTAATAGCGGGGATCTACGATGAGCAGTTCTTC. Translation gives CASSLIAGIYDEQFF.

This clonotype was recorded many times. This chain uses TRBV12-5 with TRBJ2-7, with D unclear. The CDR3 covers 14 residues. Deletions cut 3 bases from V and 3 bases from J, with 12 bases between. Per germline, CDR1 LGHNT and CDR2 FRNRAP. The chain's CDR3 is CASGFSRWDYEQYF. The CDR3 DNA sequence: TGTGCTAGTGGTTTCTCCAGGTGGGACTACGAGCAGTACTTC. The whole variable domain, filled in from reference TRBV12-5 and TRBJ2-7, reads DARVTQTPRHKVTEMGQEVTMRCQPILGHNTVFWYRQTMMQGLELLAYFRNRAPLDDSGMPKDRFSAEMPDATLATLKIQPSEPRDSAVYFCASGFSRWDYEQYFGPGTRLTVT.

This clonotype was observed many times. The rearrangement links TRBV2 to TRBJ1-6; possibly TRBD1 for D (5 bases). The germline CDR1 and CDR2 sequences are SNHLY and FYNNEI. V lost 6 bases and J lost 6, with 9 bases in between. The CDR3 contains 13 residues. The CDR3 sequence is CASRARVNSPLHF. In nucleotides, the CDR3 is TGTGCCAGCAGAGCCAGGGTTAATTCACCCCTCCACTTT. The entire variable domain, with the rest obtained from reference TRBV2 and TRBJ1-6, is as follows: EPEVTQTPSHQVTQMGQEVILRCVPISNHLYFYWYRQILGQKVEFLVSFYNNEISEKSEIFDDQFSVERPDGSNFTLKIRSTKLEDSAMYFCASRARVNSPLHFGNGTRLTVT.

This clonotype has a count of ten or more. The rearrangement joins TRBV2 to TRBJ2-7, with 8 bases lining up with TRBD1. The CDR3 length is 16 residues. From germline, CDR1 is SNHLY and CDR2 FYNNEI. The junction had 8 bases not matched to a gene; V was cut back by 4 bases and J by 0 bases. The CDR3: CASSADRETGSYEQYF. CDR3 DNA sequence: TGTGCCAGCAGTGCGGACAGGGAGACAGGCTCCTACGAGCAGTACTTC.

This clonotype came up many times. This sequence joins TRBV6-5 and TRBJ1-4, with D tentatively TRBD1 (6 bases). Germline CDR1 MNHEY, CDR2 SVGAGI. V was clipped by 3 bases and J by 0 bases, with 26 bases between them. The CDR3 extends over 21 amino acids. This CDR3 is CASSYPTPGQGVIATNEKLFF. In nucleotides, the CDR3 is TGTGCCAGCAGTTATCCCACACCGGGACAAGGGGTGATTGCAACTAATGAAAAACTGTTTTTT.

The V call is TRBV2, the J call TRBJ1-6; 7 positions match TRBD1. The CDR3 has 13 amino acids. Germline V CDR1 and CDR2: SNHLY, FYNNEI. J gave up 8 bases and V 8 bases, and 6 bases lay outside the gene matches. The DNA for the CDR3 is TGTGCCAGCCGACAGGGTCGGGATTCACCCCTCCACTTT. This encodes CASRQGRDSPLHF.

This clonotype has just a few counts. J is TRBJ1-2 and V is TRBV28, with D unclear. The germline V and J ends were trimmed by 7 bases and 2 bases, with 14 bases remaining between them. The CDR3 totals 14 residues. Germline assignment: CDR1 MDHEN and CDR2 SYDVKM. Here the CDR3 DNA reads TGTGCCAGCATTTTTAACGGGGAGAACTATGGCTACACCTTC. As protein: CASIFNGENYGYTF.

As to this clonotype: It is likely a read error: a sequence one base away is far more abundant. The rearrangement links TRBV6-1 to TRBJ2-7; 8 bases fit TRBD1. The CDR3 consists of 14 residues. The V gene's germline CDR1 is MNHNS and CDR2 SASEGT. This CDR3 is CASSGTGSDYGQYF. The DNA of the CDR3 is TGTGCCAGCAGTGGGACAGGGTCAGATTACGGGCAGTACTTC.

The genes are TRBV7-3 and TRBJ2-5, with D perhaps assigned TRBD1 or TRBD2 (5 bases each). Trimming took off 6 bases at V and 1 base at J, with 15 bases between the two ends. Germline CDR1 reads SGHTA; CDR2 reads FQGTGA. The CDR3 consists of 15 residues. This chain's CDR3 is CASSRMGTSQETQYF. In nucleotides, the CDR3 is TGTGCCAGCAGTCGCATGGGGACGTCCCAAGAGACCCAGTACTTC.

This clonotype was counted ten times or more. V usage is TRBV19 and J usage is TRBJ1-1; 12 nucleotides line up with TRBD1. The CDR3 extends over 18 amino acids. After removal of 3 bases from V and 0 bases from J, the junction contained 8 bases not matched to a gene. Germline V lookup: CDR1 LNHDA, CDR2 SQIVND (reference sequence). The DNA for the CDR3 is TGTGCCAGTAGTATGGGCCGGGACAGGGGGCTCCTGAACACTGAAGCTTTCTTT. Protein product: CASSMGRDRGLLNTEAFF.

This clonotype was seen a few times. The chain employs TRBV12-5 and TRBJ1-4, with D uncertain. Germline CDR1 reads LGHNT; CDR2 reads FRNRAP. Trimming removed 5 bases at V and 8 bases at J, with 15 bases between. This CDR3 is built from 14 residues. The CDR3 sequence: CASGPDRIIEKLFF. The CDR3 DNA follows: TGTGCTAGTGGTCCGGATCGTATAATCGAAAAACTGTTTTTT.